This TCR beta chain was recorded in a study of T cell responses to AZD1222 COVID-19 vaccine. Study results and limitations: Vaccination with two AZD1222 doses was followed by a rise in Spike-specific TCR breadth and depth. A mostly white British donor set with more females was recruited, and clonal diversity was possibly underestimated. Sampling that yielded the repertoires occurred only after the peak T cell response.

The data were produced by immunoSEQ multiplex PCR, yet TCRdb's version contains in-frame clones alone and is incomplete. The sample consists of 150,000 to 200,000 clones, around 94% of them appearing once. Concerning this clone itself: Antigen unknown. At one end, the junction sequence differs from germline, possibly due to a read error.

Per the germline V gene, CDR1 is SGHTA and CDR2 is FQGNSA. This CDR3 spans 11 amino acids. This specimen consisted of peripheral blood, obtained on day 0 of AZD1222 vaccination. The sequence was collected from an adult in good health. The rearrangement links TRBV7-2 to TRBJ2-1; possibly TRBD1 for D (6 bases). CDR3: CASSFGTQPVF. DNA for the CDR3: TGTGCCAGCAGCTTCGGGACACAGCCCGTCTTC.